This T cell receptor beta chain was captured by sequencing in a study of T cells in Graves' hyperthyroidism and ophthalmopathy. Findings and caveats of the study: The model anticipated ophthalmopathy a median about 7 months pre-onset. From stable hyperthyroidism, ophthalmopathy was separated by a 13 V-J model.

Researchers took RNA transcripts and amplified the TCR beta CDR3 regions from them. The study used the HTBI primer set for a first-round RT-PCR of the TCR CDR3. TCRdb re-called the multiplex PCR reads with MiXCR, one entry per CDR3 protein. The sample has some 760,000 distinct CDR3 sequences; 11% to 15% are singletons. PBMCs were derived from around 10 ml fresh peripheral blood. There are many counts of this clonotype. Its antigen remains unknown. The clonotype was recovered from a woman aged 18-29 years with Graves' hyperthyroidism. Sequenced material: blood.

The CDR3 bases are TGTGCCAGCAGTTACAGTTCCGAGCTGACGAGCTACACCTTC. Encoded protein: CASSYSSELTSYTF. The V and J genes are TRBV6-1 and TRBJ1-2; D gene uncertain. The germline V gene has CDR1 MNHNS and CDR2 SASEGT. The CDR3 runs to 14 residues. The ends were cut back, 5 bases at V and 9 bases at J, with 19 bases in the middle.